The present entry profiles one TCR beta chain with its context. Its antigen is unidentified. This specimen comes from a study of cytotoxic CD8 clonotypes in ibrutinib-treated CLL. Study as a whole: Samples showed on average around 260,000 productive templates and more than 75,000 productive rearrangements. Study-level findings and limits: There were few public clonotypes, and on treatment they contracted or stayed stable. At progression, clonality fell back toward baseline after rising at ibrutinib response.

With V trimmed by 3 bases and J by 7 bases, 10 bases remained unmatched. The length of the CDR3 is 15 residues. Germline-derived CDR1 and CDR2 are LNHDA and SQIVND (reference sequence). The assay was immunoSEQ multiplex PCR, and TCRdb's table has in-frame clones only and misses some. Here the sample spans almost 250,000 clones, under 80% being singletons. This sequence joins TRBV19 and TRBJ2-5; 8 bases map to TRBD1. Sequencing was performed on PBMCs, taken after 24 months of ibrutinib treatment. The origin of this receptor is a human donor with chronic lymphocytic leukemia. The CDR3: CASSIGRGRFVTQYF. The CDR3 DNA is TGTGCCAGTAGTATTGGCAGGGGGCGCTTCGTGACCCAGTACTTC.